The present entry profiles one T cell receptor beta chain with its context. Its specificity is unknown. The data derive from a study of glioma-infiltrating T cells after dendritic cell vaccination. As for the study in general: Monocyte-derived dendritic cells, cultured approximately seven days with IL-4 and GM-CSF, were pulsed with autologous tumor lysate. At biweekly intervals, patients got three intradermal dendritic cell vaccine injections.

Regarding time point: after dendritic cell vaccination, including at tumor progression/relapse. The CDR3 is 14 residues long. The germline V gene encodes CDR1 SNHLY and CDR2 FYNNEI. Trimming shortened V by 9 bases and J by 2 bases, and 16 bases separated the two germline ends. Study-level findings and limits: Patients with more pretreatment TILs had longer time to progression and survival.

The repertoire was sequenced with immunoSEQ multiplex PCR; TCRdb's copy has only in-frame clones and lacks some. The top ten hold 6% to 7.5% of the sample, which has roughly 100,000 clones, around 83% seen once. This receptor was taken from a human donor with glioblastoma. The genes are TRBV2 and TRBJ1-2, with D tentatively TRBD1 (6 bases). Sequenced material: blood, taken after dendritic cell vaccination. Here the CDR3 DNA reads TGTGCCAGACAGGGAAGGGGAACAAACTATGGCTACACCTTC. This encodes CARQGRGTNYGYTF.